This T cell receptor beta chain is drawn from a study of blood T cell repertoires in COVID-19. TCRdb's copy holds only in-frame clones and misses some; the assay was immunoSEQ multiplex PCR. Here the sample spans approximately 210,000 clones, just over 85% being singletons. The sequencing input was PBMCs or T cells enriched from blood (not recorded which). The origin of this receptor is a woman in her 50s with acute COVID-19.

CDR3 DNA sequence: TGTGCCAGCAGCTATCGGCTGGAGCCTGGAGAGACCCAGTACTTC. Translated, it gives CASSYRLEPGETQYF. The chain is built from TRBV7-9 and TRBJ2-5; no clear D. CDR1 and CDR2 from the germline V gene are SEHNR and FQNEAQ (reference sequence). CDR3 size: 15 residues. Trimming took 4 bases from V and 4 from J, leaving 16 bases between them.